This T cell receptor beta chain was profiled in a study of blood T cell repertoires in COVID-19. Across the study: Acute and convalescent COVID-19 specimens originated in the United States, Italy and Spain. Sources were T cells, B-cell-depleted T cells, or PBMCs; the material itself was cDNA or gDNA.

Two consecutive negative NP/OP PCR tests, clearance, or resolved symptoms defined Cohort 3 recovery. V was cut by 6 bases and J by 5 bases, with 14 bases left in between. Germline loops: CDR1 LGHNA, CDR2 YSLEER. This CDR3 has 14 amino acids. How the authors handled the data: Amplification of reference gene primers provided the estimated nucleated cell counts. Generated by immunoSEQ multiplex PCR, the TCRdb table keeps only in-frame clones and is missing some. V and J calls and clone size are given by that table; D and trimming were obtained from the DNA. The data contain fewer than 200,000 clones, 88% of them seen just once; the ten biggest clones take up roughly 9%.

This chain uses TRBV4-3 with TRBJ2-1; D is undetermined. Input material: PBMCs or T cells enriched from blood (not recorded which). The TCR comes from a woman aged 18-30 years who had recovered from COVID-19. CDR3 sequence (DNA): TGCGCCAGCAGTAAGAATAGCCCCCACAATGAGCAGTTCTTC. Residues: CASSKNSPHNEQFF.